This T cell receptor (beta chain) was captured by sequencing in a study of T-cell reconstitution after alpha-beta-depleted transplantation in children (dated by TCRdb to the mid-2010s). Study-wide context: Using TCR repertoire profiling, the study followed T-cell immune reconstitution in a quantitative way in children after TCRalphabeta/CD19-depleted allogeneic hematopoietic cell transplantation.

Results and caveats for the whole study, not just this receptor: In some patients, the high TCRbeta diversity seen at day 60 was put down to recipient T cells and intrathymic progenitors that had survived conditioning. About two months after transplant, the apparently early recovery of alphabetaT-cell counts reportedly depended on just several hundred clones that had expanded rapidly and came from non-depleted graft cells. Over the following months the frequencies of hyperexpanded clones went down, and after one year T-cell counts and TCRbeta diversity were mostly credited to newly produced T cells.

The sample's treatment or condition label, in plain terms: allogeneic hematopoietic cell transplantation with graft depleted of TCRalphabeta T cells and CD19 B cells. Transplant recipients were children who received TCRalphabeta/CD19-depleted allogeneic hematopoietic cell grafts. The library was prepared using PCR. Sequencer: Illumina HiSeq 2500. To normalize quantification of the TCRbeta repertoire, the TCR libraries were built with molecular barcoding that relied on unique molecular identifiers. TCRdb passed the public sequencing reads through fastp at Q25 and MiXCR, retaining productive beta sequences. Merged by CDR3 protein, the rows form single entries marked with the most common genes and DNA. Within this sample are around 700,000 distinct CDR3 sequences, with 13% of them counted one time only. Clones ranked in the top ten supply around 0.79% of the sample. A word on this clonotype: The antigen it recognizes is unknown. No qualities accompany the bases; no much larger clone lies one base away.

The sequencing used PBMCs, collected before TCRalphabeta/CD19-depleted stem cell transplant. This clonotype was obtained from a girl between 2 and 10 years old with congenital amegakaryocytic thrombocytopenia, due to receive a stem cell transplant.

DNA sequence: TGTGCCAGCAGACGCAGCGGGGAAACCTACGAGCAGTACTTC. The encoded protein is CASRRSGETYEQYF. The chain couples TRBV12-3 or TRBV12-4 to TRBJ2-7, and 7 bases in between align with TRBD2. The CDR3 contains 14 residues, cysteine and phenylalanine counted. The only DNA kept is the CDR3, 42 bases in frame from the first base. After removal of 6 bases from V and 2 bases from J, the junction retains 7 bases not matched to a gene.